These 21 T cell receptor beta chains were all obtained from the same sample, sequenced in a study of blood T cell repertoires in COVID-19 (dated by TCRdb to between 2020 and 2021). Receptor amplification or capture employed the immunoSEQ multiplex PCR assay. Imported from immuneACCESS, the table was reduced by TCRdb to in-frame sequences with V and J called. These copies leave out some clones; in studies compared against another copy, an unresolved V gene accounts for under half, and the cause of the remainder is not known. The sample table holds 400,000 to 450,000 clones, of which roughly 89% were seen once. Less than 0.95% of the sample comes from the top ten. The sequenced material came from peripheral blood. The receptors were sampled from a man younger than 35 with COVID-19, enrolled during active disease.

This clone was recorded once. V is TRBV6-2 or TRBV6-3 and J is TRBJ2-5, with a possible D match to TRBD2 (7 bases). This CDR3 is 14 amino acids long. Per the germline V gene, CDR1 is MNHEY and CDR2 is SVGEGT. Trimming pared 2 bases from V and 5 bases from J, leaving 12 bases between. The CDR3 DNA reads TGTGCCAGCAGTTACGCAAGGGGGGGGGAGACCCAGTACTTC. Translation: CASSYARGGETQYF.

V is TRBV11-2 and J is TRBJ2-4, with a tentative D call TRBD1 (5 bases). This CDR3 has 14 amino acids. Trimming took 4 bases from V and 7 from J, leaving 14 bases between them. CDR1 is SGHAT and CDR2 is FQNNGV in the germline V gene. This CDR3 is CASSSPGQKNIQYF. DNA of the CDR3: TGTGCCAGCAGCTCCCCAGGGCAGAAGAACATTCAGTACTTC.

This chain connects TRBV5-6 to TRBJ2-2; D possibly corresponds to TRBD2 (5 bases). The germline CDR1 and CDR2 sequences are SGHDT and YYEEEE. V gave up 0 bases and J gave up 7 bases, with 13 bases separating them. This CDR3 comprises 15 residues. The CDR3 sequence: CASSLGRLASGELFF. The CDR3 DNA reads TGTGCCAGCAGCTTGGGGAGGCTAGCCAGCGGGGAGCTGTTTTTT. The variable domain in full, with the rest retrieved from reference TRBV5-6 and TRBJ2-2, is DAGVTQSPTHLIKTRGQQVTLRCSPKSGHDTVSWYQQALGQGPQFIFQYYEEEERQRGNFPDRFSGHQFPNYSSELNVNALLLGDSALYLCASSLGRLASGELFFGEGSRLTVL.

The chain links TRBV16 to TRBJ1-2; D is possibly TRBD1 (5 bases). V was clipped by 1 base and J by 4 bases, with 19 bases between them. This CDR3 spans 17 amino acids. Germline CDR1 reads KGHSY; CDR2 reads FQNENV. DNA of the CDR3: TGTGCCAGCAGCCAATGGGGCTTCATCCTAAGGAGCTATGGCTACACCTTC. Translated, it gives CASSQWGFILRSYGYTF.

The V and J genes are TRBV19 and TRBJ2-2; 9 positions agree with TRBD2. In germline, CDR1 is LNHDA, CDR2 SQIVND (reference sequence). The CDR3 is 16 amino acids. Trimming at V came to 3 bases and at J to 7 bases, leaving 9 bases not matched to a gene. The CDR3 region has the DNA TGTGCCAGTAGTATCCCGGCGGGGGGGCCTAACGGGGAGCTGTTTTTT. It translates to CASSIPAGGPNGELFF. Based on the CDR3 plus reference TRBV19 and TRBJ2-2, the full variable domain is DGGITQSPKYLFRKEGQNVTLSCEQNLNHDAMYWYRQDPGQGLRLIYYSQIVNDFQKGDIAEGYSVSREKKESFPLTVTSAQKNPTAFYLCASSIPAGGPNGELFFGEGSRLTVL.

The V call is TRBV11-3, the J call TRBJ2-7; 7 bases line up with TRBD1. CDR3 length equals 15 residues. The ends lost 3 bases at V and 3 bases at J; junction bases unmatched: 8. Looked up from germline, CDR1 is SGHNT and CDR2 is YENEEA. The CDR3 DNA is TGTGCCAGCAGCTTTATCTCGACAGGGCGCTACGAGCAGTACTTC. Translating it yields CASSFISTGRYEQYF.

The V call is TRBV7-9, the J call TRBJ1-5, with D uncertain. Germline assignment: CDR1 SEHNR and CDR2 FQNEAQ (reference sequence). The length of the CDR3 is 14 residues. The germline V and J ends were trimmed by 1 base and 2 bases, with 6 bases remaining between them. CDR3 loop: CASSLGPGNQPQHF. The CDR3 DNA reads as TGTGCCAGCAGCTTAGGTCCTGGCAATCAGCCCCAGCATTTT.

CDR3 amino acids: CAISESQGFNYGYTF. The CDR3 DNA is TGTGCCATCAGTGAGTCTCAGGGATTTAACTATGGCTACACCTTC. This chain uses TRBV10-3 with TRBJ1-2; D is possibly TRBD1 (5 bases). With 0 bases removed from V and 1 base from J, the gap between germline ends came to 9 bases. Germline values: CDR1 ENHRY, CDR2 SYGVKD. The CDR3 extends over 15 amino acids.

This chain connects TRBV2 to TRBJ1-1, with 7 bases identical to TRBD1. The V segment lost 4 bases and the J segment 5 bases; nucleotides outside the gene matches: 16. Per germline, CDR1 SNHLY and CDR2 FYNNEI. The CDR3 length is 17 residues. The DNA for the CDR3 is TGTGCCAGCAGTGGGGTGGGGACAGAACGAACGAGGACTGAAGCTTTCTTT. This sequence encodes CASSGVGTERTRTEAFF.

V is TRBV5-1 and J is TRBJ2-1, with TRBD2 identical over 13 bases. The CDR3 loop spans 15 amino acids. V lost 4 bases and J lost 10; bases outside the gene matches: 8. Germline V gives CDR1 SGHRS, CDR2 YFSETQ. CDR3 in amino acids: CASSPGTSGTREQFF. DNA of the CDR3: TGCGCCAGCAGCCCTGGGACTAGCGGGACGCGAGAGCAGTTCTTC.

The chain combines TRBV11-3 with TRBJ2-3, with D possibly matching TRBD2 (6 bases). Germline loops: CDR1 SGHNT, CDR2 YENEEA. This CDR3 has 16 amino acids. Trimming shortened V by 1 base and J by 4 bases, and 15 bases separated the two germline ends. The CDR3 reads CASSLAGDVIADTQYF. The CDR3 DNA reads TGTGCCAGCAGCTTAGCGGGGGATGTAATAGCAGATACGCAGTATTTT. Complete variable domain (other parts from reference TRBV11-3 and TRBJ2-3): EAGVVQSPRYKIIEKKQPVAFWCNPISGHNTLYWYLQNLGQGPELLIRYENEEAVDDSQLPKDRFSAERLKGVDSTLKIQPAELGDSAVYLCASSLAGDVIADTQYFGPGTRLTVL.

CDR3 coding DNA: TGTGCCAGCAGTCGAGGCGGGTCGAACTCCTACGAGCAGTACTTC. Protein product: CASSRGGSNSYEQYF. The chain joins TRBV6-5 to TRBJ2-7; tentative D call: TRBD2 (5 bases). V was pared by 5 bases and J by 0 bases, with 14 bases between. The CDR3 contains 15 residues. CDR1 is MNHEY and CDR2 is SVGAGI in the germline V gene.

Turning to this clone: The sample contains more than one DNA sequence encoding this CDR3. The chain carries TRBV6-5 and TRBJ1-1; tentative D call: TRBD1 (5 bases). The CDR3 runs 13 residues. The germline gives CDR1 MNHEY, CDR2 SVGAGI. V was trimmed by 2 bases and J by 2 bases, leaving 6 bases between them. Written as DNA, the CDR3 is TGTGCCAGCAGTTACGGACAAAACACTGAAGCTTTCTTT. Protein: CASSYGQNTEAFF.

This chain links TRBV6-2 or TRBV6-3 with TRBJ2-5; perhaps TRBD1 as D (6 bases). V lost 6 bases and J 4 bases, leaving 18 bases between the germline ends. Germline V gene sequence: CDR1 MNHEY, CDR2 SVGEGT. The CDR3 length is 15 residues. The CDR3 coding sequence is TGTGCCAGCAGCAAACCGGGACATGCGTTAGAGACCCAGTACTTC. Translated: CASSKPGHALETQYF.

The chain has TRBV7-3 and TRBJ2-6; the match to TRBD1 covers 7 bases. Germline CDR1 and CDR2: SGHTA and FQGTGA. Losses at the gene ends were 4 bases for V and 4 bases for J; bases not matched to a gene: 4. The CDR3 contains 15 residues. The CDR3 reads CASSSTGTGANVLTF. The CDR3 nucleotides read TGTGCCAGCAGCTCGACAGGGACCGGGGCCAACGTCCTGACTTTC.

The chain combines TRBV3-1 (or the pseudogene TRBV3-2) with TRBJ1-4, with D possibly being TRBD1 (5 bases). From germline, CDR1 is LGHDT and CDR2 YNNKEL (reference sequence). Trimming left V 0 bases short and J 3 bases short, with 17 bases between. The CDR3 extends over 18 amino acids. CDR3 loop: CASSQDPVGLRANEKLFF. The CDR3 DNA follows: TGTGCCAGCAGCCAAGATCCGGTGGGGCTCAGGGCTAATGAAAAACTGTTTTTT.

The gene calls are TRBV5-1 and TRBJ2-1, with 7 bases fitting TRBD1. Germline assignment: CDR1 SGHRS and CDR2 YFSETQ. There are 13 residues in the CDR3. Trimming removed 4 bases from V and 9 bases from J; junction bases left unmatched: 7. The CDR3 DNA is TGCGCCAGCAGCCGAGGACAGGCCGCTGAGCAGTTCTTC. Its translation: CASSRGQAAEQFF.

The rearrangement links TRBV7-3 to TRBJ1-6; TRBD1 aligns across 11 bases. The germline CDR1 and CDR2 sequences are SGHTA and FQGTGA. The CDR3 is 18 amino acids. V dropped 7 bases and J dropped 2; count of bases not matched to a gene: 10. The CDR3 DNA reads TGTGCCAGCACCCACCGGACAGGGGGCGACGCCTATAATTCACCCCTCCACTTT. This translates into CASTHRTGGDAYNSPLHF.

The chain links TRBV9 to TRBJ1-2; 10 bases are shared with TRBD1. There are 16 residues in the CDR3. V dropped 3 bases and J dropped 2; count of bases not matched to a gene: 7. Germline V gene lookup returns CDR1 SGDLS and CDR2 YYNGEE. Written as DNA, the CDR3 is TGTGCCAGCAGCGCCCCCGGGACAGGGGTAAACTATGGCTACACCTTC. It encodes CASSAPGTGVNYGYTF.

The chain uses TRBV20-1 and TRBJ1-2; tentative D call: TRBD1 (5 bases). There are 14 residues in the CDR3. Trimming cost V 3 bases and J 0 bases, with 11 bases left between them. Germline V gene data show CDR1 as DFQATT and CDR2 as SNEGSKA (reference sequence). The CDR3 DNA is TGCAGTGCTAGTGGTACAGGAGCTAACTATGGCTACACCTTC. This codes for CSASGTGANYGYTF.

The chain uses TRBV9 and TRBJ1-3, with a tentative D call TRBD1 (6 bases). The V and J ends lost 0 bases and 4 bases respectively, with 11 bases between them. Germline CDR1 SGDLS, CDR2 YYNGEE. The CDR3 totals 15 residues. The CDR3 bases are TGTGCCAGCAGCGTAGTAGCAGGGGAAGGAAACACCATATATTTT. It yields the protein CASSVVAGEGNTIYF.